This T cell receptor beta chain was recorded in a study of blood T cell repertoires in COVID-19. Study summary: The analysed material was cDNA or gDNA that came from T cells, B-cell-depleted T cells, or PBMCs.

This CDR3 is 16 amino acids long. J lost 1 base, V lost 3 bases, and 7 bases had no gene match. Germline CDR1 and CDR2: KGHSH and LQKENI. This clone was counted only a few times. Here immunoSEQ multiplex PCR was the method, and the copy in TCRdb shows in-frame clones only, minus some. In the table there are 120,000 or so clones, over 65% of which are singletons. The source of this sequence is a human donor with acute or convalescent COVID-19. The donor label of this sample is uncertain. The chain carries TRBV18 and TRBJ1-1, with 8 bases matching TRBD1. Material: peripheral blood. CDR3 sequence reads: CASSPGQGLQNTEAFF. CDR3 sequence (DNA): TGTGCCAGCTCACCCGGACAGGGACTTCAGAACACTGAAGCTTTCTTT.